Each of the 9 T cell receptor beta chains below was sequenced from the same sample in a study of T cells in Graves' hyperthyroidism and ophthalmopathy. Using RNA transcripts as the source, TCR beta CDR3 regions were amplified. A set of HTBI primers served as the primers for a first-round RT-PCR of the TCR CDR3. TCRdb re-derived calls from the multiplex PCR reads in MiXCR, one entry per CDR3 protein. The sample includes some 600,000 distinct CDR3 sequences, over 11% seen only once; the top ten take about 5.8%. Material: blood. These receptor sequences come from a woman in her thirties with Graves' hyperthyroidism that later progressed to Graves' ophthalmopathy.

This clonotype was seen a handful of times. The V and J genes are TRBV19 and TRBJ1-5, with a possible D match to TRBD1 (6 bases). The CDR3 extends over 13 amino acids. Germline CDR1 is LNHDA and CDR2 is SQIVND (reference sequence). Deletions cut 5 bases from V and 5 bases from J, with 10 bases between. For the CDR3, the DNA is TGTGCCAGTAGTGGGGGCGTCCATCAGCCCCAGCATTTT. This sequence encodes CASSGGVHQPQHF.

The rearrangement uses TRBV24-1 and TRBJ1-4; D gene uncertain. The germline V and J ends were trimmed by 3 bases and 11 bases, with 12 bases remaining between them. The CDR3 loop spans 13 amino acids. The germline CDR1 and CDR2 sequences are KGHDR and SFDVKD. For the CDR3, the DNA is TGTGCCACCAGTGATCCTGGAAGAGAGAAACTGTTTTTT. Amino acid sequence: CATSDPGREKLFF.

In its sample, this clonotype was seen many times. This chain links TRBV7-2 with TRBJ2-1, with 8 bases identical to TRBD2. V gave up 3 bases and J gave up 4 bases; unmatched junction bases: 5. Germline CDR1 reads SGHTA; CDR2 reads FQGNSA. CDR3 length: 15 residues. CDR3 loop: CASSFSGIAYNEQFF. The CDR3 DNA sequence: TGTGCCAGCAGCTTTAGCGGGATCGCTTACAATGAGCAGTTCTTC.

The rearrangement uses TRBV6-2 or TRBV6-3 and TRBJ1-5; the match to TRBD1 covers 7 bases. CDR3 size: 17 residues. CDR1 and CDR2 (germline): MNHEY, SVGEGT. V was clipped by 4 bases and J by 2 bases; unmatched bases: 11. The CDR3 region has the DNA TGTGCCAGCAGTTCAAGGGGGCGCGATTATCGCAATCAGCCCCAGCATTTT. Translated, it gives CASSSRGRDYRNQPQHF.

The chain couples TRBV4-2 to TRBJ2-1; 12 bases agree with TRBD2. With V trimmed by 0 bases and J by 9 bases, 6 bases remained unmatched. The CDR3 has 16 residues. CDR1 and CDR2 (germline): LGHNA, YNFKEQ. The CDR3 nucleotides read TGTGCCAGCAGCCAAGACTTCCCGGGACTAGCGGGTGAGCAGTTCTTC. Its protein is CASSQDFPGLAGEQFF.

In its sample, this clonotype was seen many times. DNA of the CDR3: TGTGCCAGCAGCGCGATGGGGCAAGAGACCCAGTACTTC. This translates into CASSAMGQETQYF. This chain uses TRBV6-1 with TRBJ2-5; no firm D call. Germline V gene lookup returns CDR1 MNHNS and CDR2 SASEGT. The CDR3 has 13 residues. V was clipped by 6 bases and J by 2 bases, with 10 bases between them.

This clonotype was detected many times. The chain is built from TRBV25-1 and TRBJ1-2; 10 bases match TRBD1. The junction had 13 bases not matched to a gene; V was cut back by 5 bases and J by 4 bases. From germline, CDR1 is MGHDK and CDR2 SYGVNS. CDR3 length equals 17 residues. In DNA, the CDR3 is TGTGCCAGCAGTCCCCAGAGGGGACAGGGGTATAGCTATGGCTACACCTTC. Translating it yields CASSPQRGQGYSYGYTF.

This clonotype was seen ten or more times. The chain combines TRBV18 with TRBJ2-1; 10 nucleotides line up with TRBD2. Germline CDR1 is KGHSH and CDR2 is LQKENI. Trimming took 2 bases from V and 6 from J; bases not matched to a gene: 4. The CDR3 runs 15 residues. DNA for the CDR3: TGTGCCAGCTCACCAAAACTAGCGGGGACCAATGAGCAGTTCTTC. Translating it yields CASSPKLAGTNEQFF.

This clonotype was detected ten times or more. This sequence joins TRBV9 and TRBJ1-2; D is undetermined. CDR1 is SGDLS and CDR2 is YYNGEE in the germline V gene. This CDR3 is built from 12 residues. With 0 bases removed from V and 3 bases from J, the gap between germline ends came to 3 bases. CDR3 sequence reads: CASSVDHYGYTF. CDR3 sequence (DNA): TGTGCCAGCAGCGTAGATCACTATGGCTACACCTTC. The full variable domain, with the rest looked up from reference TRBV9 and TRBJ1-2, is DSGVTQTPKHLITATGQRVTLRCSPRSGDLSVYWYQQSLDQGLQFLIQYYNGEERAKGNILERFSAQQFPDLHSELNLSSLELGDSALYFCASSVDHYGYTFGSGTRLTVV.